This T cell receptor (beta chain) was identified in a study of cytomegalovirus exposure and HLA in healthy donors. Points from the study as a whole: Clonal expansion was found to be greater in HLA-associated TCR beta chains than in equally common others in a later analysis.

The germline V gene has CDR1 LNHDA and CDR2 SQIVND (reference sequence). This CDR3 has 15 residues. V was clipped by 1 base and J by 2 bases, with 9 bases between them. Concerning this clone: What it binds is unknown.

60 Vbeta and 13 Jbeta primers were used in PCR. Clones were read by immunoSEQ multiplex PCR, and TCRdb kept only the in-frame ones, dropping some. The listing contains around 200,000 clones. The origin of this receptor is a girl aged 2 to 9 in good health and CMV-seropositive. Specimen: PBMCs. The chain couples TRBV19 to TRBJ2-1, with D possibly TRBD2 on 6 matching bases. The DNA of the CDR3 is TGTGCCAGTAGTATAGGGAGGGAGACCTACAATGAGCAGTTCTTC. Translated: CASSIGRETYNEQFF.